This entry features one T cell receptor beta chain sequence. These data originate in a study of blood T cell repertoires in COVID-19. Overall study: Some COVID-19 samples were acute and others convalescent; all came from the United States, Italy and Spain.

The CDR3 runs to 14 residues. V lost 0 bases, J lost 6 bases, and 12 bases lay in between. CDR1 SGHNT and CDR2 YYREEE come from the germline V gene (reference sequence). The repertoire was sequenced with immunoSEQ multiplex PCR; TCRdb's copy has only in-frame clones and lacks some. The sample consists of over 120,000 clones, about 77% of them appearing once. Input material: peripheral blood. The chain couples TRBV5-4 to TRBJ1-2; TRBD1 might be the D (5 bases). The origin of this receptor is a woman in her fifties or sixties with active or convalescent COVID-19. The CDR3 is CASSLAAGKDGYTF. DNA for the CDR3: TGTGCCAGCAGCTTGGCAGCAGGGAAGGATGGCTACACCTTC. The full variable domain, in which reference TRBV5-4 and TRBJ1-2 provide the parts outside the CDR3, is ETGVTQSPTHLIKTRGQQVTLRCSSQSGHNTVSWYQQALGQGPQFIFQYYREEENGRGNFPPRFSGLQFPNYSSELNVNALELDDSALYLCASSLAAGKDGYTFGSGTRLTVV.